What follows is one T cell receptor (beta chain) and its context. Its binding antigen is unknown. The record has no base qualities; no much larger clone is one base away. Each collaborating institution followed its own protocols to collect whole blood in K2EDTA tubes. For TCRbeta analysis, collaborators shipped samples in one of three forms: frozen whole blood, isolated PBMCs, or DNA extracted from either of those sample types. TCRbeta CDR3 regions were amplified from genomic DNA by means of the immunoSEQ Assay, a bias-controlled multiplex PCR. Under the source paper's analysis protocol: The number of nucleated cells in each sample was estimated from the amplification of reference gene primers within the assay. Sequence reads were collapsed and filtered to measure the absolute abundance of every unique TCRbeta CDR3 rearrangement. For each sample, productive Simpson clonality was calculated as the square root of Simpson's diversity index across productive rearrangements. The table was pulled from immuneACCESS by TCRdb, which kept in-frame rearrangements only. Such tables lose some clones; where checked, under half of the loss comes from unresolved V genes, and the rest has no known cause. The V and J calls and clone size were taken over from that table, and D and trimming were inferred from the DNA. Counted in this sample were approximately 100,000 clones; around 89% of them appeared once. The ten largest account for approximately 3.4% of the sample.

The sample comes from a study of blood T cell repertoires in COVID-19 (dated by TCRdb to about 2020). With respect to the entire study: Collaborator samples came from the United States, Italy and Spain and covered acute and convalescent phases of COVID-19. The material from the prospective study consisted of cDNA or gDNA derived from T cells, B-cell-depleted T cells, or PBMCs. Deeply sampled blood TCRbeta repertoires from subjects exposed to, actively infected with, or recovered from COVID-19 were included in the dataset. The repertoires were released in a freely available public database meant as a resource for research on the immune response to SARS-CoV-2. Samples came from the ongoing ImmuneRACE study (first 160 participants) plus 1,254 subjects from 6 global collaborators. The sample metadata nearly always contained a de-identified subject ID, COVID-19 status, age in years and sex. Where available, HLA class I and class II types were obtained from metadata supplied by the sample provider rather than from assay-based typing. General conclusions and limits of the study: Clinical and demographic metadata were provided uncurated, with the amount varying by source and participant.

Specimen: peripheral blood. The TCR was taken from a woman in her fifties or sixties with acute or convalescent COVID-19.

The CDR3 protein sequence reads: CASSLLQGIGAFF. The bases are TGTGCCAGCAGCTTGCTACAGGGGATCGGAGCTTTCTTT. Recombination joined TRBV11-3 with TRBJ1-1; 7 bases in the middle match TRBD1. The CDR3 covers 13 residues, taking in both the cysteine and the phenylalanine. Only the CDR3 DNA is retained, 39 bases long and in frame from the first base. Trimming removed 3 bases from V and 10 bases from J; the gene matches leave 8 bases unexplained. From a lookup of the germline V gene, CDR1 and CDR2 are SGHNT and YENEEA.